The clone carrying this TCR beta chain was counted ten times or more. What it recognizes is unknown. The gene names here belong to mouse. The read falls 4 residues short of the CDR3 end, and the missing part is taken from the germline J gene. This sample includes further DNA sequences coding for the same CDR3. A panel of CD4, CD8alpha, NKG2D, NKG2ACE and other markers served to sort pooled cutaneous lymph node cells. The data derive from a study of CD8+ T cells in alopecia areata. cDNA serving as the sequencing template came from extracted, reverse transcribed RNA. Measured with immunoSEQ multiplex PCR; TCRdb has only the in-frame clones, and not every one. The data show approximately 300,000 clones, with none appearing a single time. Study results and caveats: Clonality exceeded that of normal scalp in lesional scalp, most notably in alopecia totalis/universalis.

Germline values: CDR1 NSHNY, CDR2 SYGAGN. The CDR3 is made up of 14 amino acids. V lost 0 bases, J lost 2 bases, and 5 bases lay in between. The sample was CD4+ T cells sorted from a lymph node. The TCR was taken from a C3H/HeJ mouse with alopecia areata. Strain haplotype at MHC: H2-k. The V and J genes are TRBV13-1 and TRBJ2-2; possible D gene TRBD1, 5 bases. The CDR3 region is CASSDAGNTGQLYF. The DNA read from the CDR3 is TGTGCCAGCAGTGATGCAGGGAACACCGGG.